The next 25 T cell receptor beta chains were all read from a single sample in a study of blood T cells in healthy people across ages. The second PCR ran about 7 to 12 cycles with a sample-barcoded 5' primer and J-beta primers. TCRdb re-called the 5' RACE reads through MiXCR, storing one row per CDR3 protein. The sample includes approximately 690,000 distinct CDR3 sequences, 58% seen only once; the top ten take approximately 37%. Sequencing was done on a sample of blood. The receptors shown here come from a man in his fifties or sixties in good health.

This chain connects TRBV27 to TRBJ2-4; unclear D gene. Germline V gene lookup returns CDR1 MNHEY and CDR2 SMNVEV (reference sequence). The CDR3 is 15 amino acids. Trimming removed 5 bases from V and 7 bases from J, with 18 bases in between. This chain's CDR3 is CASSPMDGPGNIQYF. CDR3 bases: TGTGCCAGCAGTCCCATGGACGGCCCGGGCAACATTCAGTACTTC.

This clonotype was picked up one time. V usage is TRBV6-1 and J usage is TRBJ2-1; a possible D gene is TRBD1 (6 bases). Looked up from germline, CDR1 is MNHNS and CDR2 is SASEGT. Trimming took off 3 bases at V and 6 bases at J, with 15 bases between the two ends. The CDR3 has 15 residues. The CDR3 DNA reads TGTGCCAGCAGTGATCTAACAGGGATTTCCAATGAGCAGTTCTTC. This encodes CASSDLTGISNEQFF.

The genes are TRBV3-1 and TRBJ2-7; 9 bases map to TRBD1. The trim removed 0 bases at V and 0 bases at J, leaving 3 bases unmatched. Per germline, CDR1 LGHDT and CDR2 YNNKEL (reference sequence). The CDR3 extends over 16 amino acids. The CDR3 region has the DNA TGTGCCAGCAGCCAAGAGGGACAGGGTGCCTCCTACGAGCAGTACTTC. Protein product: CASSQEGQGASYEQYF.

This chain uses TRBV9 with TRBJ2-1; tentatively, D is TRBD1 or TRBD2 (5 bases each). V was shortened by 1 base and J by 2 bases, with 10 bases between the two germline ends. Germline assignment: CDR1 SGDLS and CDR2 YYNGEE. This CDR3 has 15 amino acids. The CDR3 DNA reads TGTGCCAGCAGCGTACGCGAGGGGCCCTACAATGAGCAGTTCTTC. Protein product: CASSVREGPYNEQFF.

This clonotype turned up a few times. The rearrangement links TRBV10-3 to TRBJ2-3; 10 bases align to TRBD2. The germline CDR1 and CDR2 sequences are ENHRY and SYGVKD. This CDR3 has 12 amino acids. Trimming at V came to 10 bases and at J to 6 bases, leaving 4 bases not matched to a gene. CDR3 sequence (DNA): TGTGCCACCGGGACTAGCGAGGATACGCAGTATTTT. The encoded protein is CATGTSEDTQYF.

CDR3 loop: CSVVPDRGEQFF. CDR3 sequence (DNA): TGCAGCGTTGTTCCGGACAGGGGTGAGCAGTTCTTC. The V and J genes are TRBV29-1 and TRBJ2-1, with 9 nucleotides matching TRBD1. Germline CDR1 and CDR2: SQVTM and ANQGSEA. The CDR3 contains 12 residues. The V gene end was trimmed by 4 bases and the J gene end by 9 bases; junction bases not matched to a gene: 4.

To note about this clonotype: A read error may produce the germline difference seen at one junction end. V gene TRBV6-6 combines with J gene TRBJ2-5, with 8 nucleotides matching TRBD2. The germline V gene has CDR1 MNHNY and CDR2 SVGAGI (reference sequence). This CDR3 is built from 14 residues. Here the CDR3 DNA reads TGTGCCTGCAGTCCGCGGGGGGAACAAGAGACCCAGTACTTC. Amino acid sequence: CACSPRGEQETQYF.

The chain joins TRBV12-3 or TRBV12-4 to TRBJ2-3; tentative D call: TRBD2 (7 bases). This CDR3 has 14 residues. Trimming left V 10 bases short and J 5 bases short, with 19 bases between. As DNA, the CDR3 is TGTGCCATCCATTGTGGGGGGGCCGGAGATACGCAGTATTTT. It encodes CAIHCGGAGDTQYF.

This chain connects TRBV7-2 to TRBJ2-3, with D tentatively TRBD1 (5 bases). Germline V gene sequence: CDR1 SGHTA, CDR2 FQGNSA. The CDR3 totals 15 residues. V dropped 5 bases and J dropped 5 bases, with 17 bases sitting between them. CDR3 bases: TGTGCCAGCAGCACTACAGGTTCGGCCAGAGATACGCAGTATTTT. This codes for CASSTTGSARDTQYF. Together with reference TRBV7-2 and TRBJ2-3, the CDR3 gives the full variable domain: GAGVSQSPSNKVTEKGKDVELRCDPISGHTALYWYRQSLGQGLEFLIYFQGNSAPDKSGLPSDRFSAERTGGSVSTLTIQRTQQEDSAVYLCASSTTGSARDTQYFGPGTRLTVL.

V gene TRBV11-3 combines with J gene TRBJ2-4; D is tentatively TRBD1 or TRBD2 (5 bases each). Trimming stripped 1 base from V and 8 bases from J, with 9 bases between. CDR1 SGHNT and CDR2 YENEEA come from the germline V gene. The length of the CDR3 is 13 residues. The CDR3 nucleotides read TGTGCCAGCAGCTTAGCCGGGACCGACATTCAGTACTTC. It translates to CASSLAGTDIQYF.

Worth noting for this clonotype: This may be a read error, as it is one base from a much larger clone. The V and J genes are TRBV4-3 and TRBJ2-3; 9 nucleotides line up with TRBD2. Germline V CDR1 and CDR2: LGHNA, YSLEER. V was pared by 0 bases and J by 5 bases, with 9 bases of the junction left unmatched. The CDR3 has 17 amino acids. The CDR3 sequence is CASSQDGLAGPEDTQYF. Written as DNA, the CDR3 is TGCGCCAGCAGCCAAGATGGTCTAGCGGGACCGGAAGATACGCAGTATTTT.

The chain links TRBV6-2 or TRBV6-3 to TRBJ2-4, with D perhaps matching TRBD1 (6 bases). The J call may be in error: the DNA end matches TRBJ2-5 better. The CDR3 contains 13 residues. Per the germline V gene, CDR1 is MNHEY and CDR2 is SVGEGT. The CDR3 DNA sequence: TGTGCCAGCAGTGACCCGACAGGAGAGACCCAGTACTTC. Protein product: CASSDPTGETQYF.

The V call is TRBV7-9, the J call TRBJ2-1; 14 positions agree with TRBD2. The CDR3 consists of 16 residues. J gave up 5 bases and V 4 bases, and 4 bases lay outside the gene matches. The germline V gene encodes CDR1 SEHNR and CDR2 FQNEAQ (reference sequence). The CDR3 DNA reads TGTGCCAGCAGCTCCCGACTAGCGGGGGGGCACAATGAGCAGTTCTTC. Translating it yields CASSSRLAGGHNEQFF.

This chain joins TRBV20-1 and TRBJ1-2; D unclear. There are 13 residues in the CDR3. With 0 bases removed from V and 1 base from J, the gap between germline ends came to 6 bases. CDR1 is DFQATT, CDR2 SNEGSKA, per germline (reference sequence). CDR3 sequence: CSARDRFNYGYTF. Written as DNA, the CDR3 is TGCAGTGCTAGAGATAGGTTTAACTATGGCTACACCTTC.

The gene calls are TRBV5-1 and TRBJ2-5; D is perhaps TRBD2 (5 bases). The germline V gene encodes CDR1 SGHRS and CDR2 YFSETQ. The CDR3 is made up of 14 amino acids. V lost 7 bases and J 5 bases, leaving 18 bases between the germline ends. This CDR3 reads CASYPGGPEETQYF. The CDR3 DNA reads TGCGCCAGCTACCCCGGAGGCCCCGAGGAGACCCAGTACTTC.

The chain carries TRBV24-1 and TRBJ2-2; D is unresolved. The CDR3 loop spans 12 amino acids. Trimming cost V 3 bases and J 6 bases, with 4 bases left between them. The V gene's germline CDR1 is KGHDR and CDR2 SFDVKD. DNA for the CDR3: TGTGCCACCAGTGATAGGGCCGGGGAGCTGTTTTTT. Translating it yields CATSDRAGELFF.

The chain couples TRBV7-7 to TRBJ2-5, with 7 bases lining up with TRBD2. The V gene end was trimmed by 5 bases and the J gene end by 5 bases; junction bases not matched to a gene: 11. Germline CDR1 SSHAT, CDR2 FNYEAQ (reference sequence). This CDR3 region has 15 residues. The DNA for the CDR3 is TGTGCCAGCAGCCGTAGCGCGCGGGGAGGGGAGACCCAGTACTTC. Translating it yields CASSRSARGGETQYF.

The chain employs TRBV18 and TRBJ1-4; 7 nucleotides align to TRBD1. In germline, CDR1 is KGHSH, CDR2 LQKENI. The CDR3 has 15 amino acids. Trimming at V came to 2 bases and at J to 8 bases, leaving 8 bases not matched to a gene. This chain's CDR3 is CASSPRTGRKEKLFF. The CDR3 DNA sequence: TGTGCCAGCTCACCAAGGACAGGTAGAAAGGAAAAACTGTTTTTT.

The V and J genes are TRBV29-1 and TRBJ2-3; 16 bases fit TRBD2. This CDR3 is 17 amino acids long. V shed 5 bases, J shed 4 bases, and the junction held 9 bases outside the gene matches. Germline CDR1 and CDR2: SQVTM and ANQGSEA. CDR3 nucleotide sequence: TGCAGCGTTCCGGGACTAGCGGGGGGGAAAGGGCCAGATACGCAGTATTTT. It codes for CSVPGLAGGKGPDTQYF.

The rearrangement joins TRBV7-2 to TRBJ2-1; D possibly corresponds to TRBD2 (5 bases). CDR3 length equals 14 residues. Germline values: CDR1 SGHTA, CDR2 FQGNSA. V was shortened by 7 bases and J by 0 bases, with 10 bases between the two germline ends. The CDR3 region is CASTRSGSYNEQFF. The CDR3 coding sequence is TGTGCCAGCACCCGGAGCGGCTCCTACAATGAGCAGTTCTTC.

The V and J genes are TRBV25-1 and TRBJ1-4; D is unclear. The ends were cut back, 7 bases at V and 0 bases at J, with 9 bases in the middle. The CDR3 extends over 14 amino acids. Germline lookup yields CDR1 MGHDK and CDR2 SYGVNS. The CDR3 region has the DNA TGTGCCAGCACCAACAGCGCAACTAATGAAAAACTGTTTTTT. Its protein product is CASTNSATNEKLFF.

The chain carries TRBV6-5 and TRBJ2-2; 10 bases fit TRBD2. The junction had 7 bases not matched to a gene; V was cut back by 6 bases and J by 9 bases. The V gene's germline CDR1 is MNHEY and CDR2 SVGAGI. The CDR3 runs 14 residues. The CDR3 reads CASSRLAGVRELFF. Written as DNA, the CDR3 is TGTGCCAGCAGCCGACTAGCGGGTGTCCGGGAGCTGTTTTTT.

This chain links TRBV5-1 with TRBJ2-2; perhaps TRBD2 as D (6 bases). The CDR3 totals 15 residues. Per germline, CDR1 SGHRS and CDR2 YFSETQ. The V gene lost 1 base and the J gene lost 4 bases, with 11 bases spanning the gap. CDR3 in DNA: TGCGCCAGCAGCTTGCGGGAGATGAGCACCGGGGAGCTGTTTTTT. Residues: CASSLREMSTGELFF.

This clonotype was observed a handful of times. This chain's CDR3 is CSVGLAGDNNEQFF. The CDR3 bases are TGCAGCGTTGGCCTAGCGGGGGATAACAATGAGCAGTTCTTC. The chain has TRBV29-1 and TRBJ2-1, with 10 bases that match TRBD2. V shed 4 bases, J shed 5 bases, and the junction held 5 bases outside the gene matches. CDR1 SQVTM and CDR2 ANQGSEA come from the germline V gene. The CDR3 is 14 amino acids.

This sequence joins TRBV15 and TRBJ1-2; tentatively, D is TRBD1 (5 bases). Germline lookup yields CDR1 LNHNV and CDR2 YYDKDF (reference sequence). The CDR3 length is 15 residues. V lost 0 bases and J lost 0, with 8 bases in between. This chain's CDR3 is CATSRERTSNYGYTF. The CDR3 bases are TGTGCCACCAGCAGAGAAAGGACATCTAACTATGGCTACACCTTC.